Described below is a single T cell receptor (beta chain) sequence and its context. No antigen is known for it. V gave up 3 bases and J gave up 2 bases; unmatched junction bases: 11. Per germline, CDR1 SGHDT and CDR2 YYEEEE. This CDR3 region has 19 residues. This entry comes from a study of T cell repertoires in urothelial bladder cancer. Study context: The roughly 12 resected lesions were three cT0, three cTa, three cT1 and three cT2 or greater.

Clones were sequenced by immunoSEQ multiplex PCR, and TCRdb holds only the in-frame ones, with some missing. Of roughly 11,000 clones listed, around 68% were seen once; the top ten hold 6.5% to 8.5%. Overall study findings and caveats: Median infiltrating lymphocyte percentage was more than 1.5% in carcinoma specimens. In carcinoma specimens, a single clone made up to roughly 17% of infiltrating lymphocytes.

The chain uses TRBV5-6 and TRBJ2-3, with TRBD2 identical over 14 bases. Sequences were obtained from tumor-infiltrating cells from bladder cancer. The receptor's source is a human donor with a benign inflammatory bladder lesion. The CDR3 reads CASSYPPGLAGALTDTQYF. The CDR3 DNA is TGTGCCAGCAGCTACCCTCCGGGACTAGCGGGGGCCCTCACAGATACGCAGTATTTT.